The clone carrying this T cell receptor beta chain was seen only a few times. Its antigen is still unknown. This entry belongs to a study of blood T cells in healthy people across ages. Study-wide findings and caveats: Per-million-T-cell TCR beta diversity fell roughly linearly with age.

The CDR3 has 11 residues. The germline gives CDR1 DFQATT, CDR2 SNEGSKA (reference sequence). The use of a sample-barcoded 5' primer and a J-beta primer mix characterized a second PCR of roughly 6 to 11 cycles. TCRdb itself ran the 5' RACE reads through MiXCR, one entry per CDR3 protein. The table shows 850,000 to 950,000 distinct CDR3 sequences, with under 35% occurring only once. The sequencing input was blood. The TCR originated in a woman older than 75 in good health. This chain links TRBV20-1 with TRBJ2-5; TRBD2 is a possible D gene (6 bases). The better agreement between TRBJ2-7 and the DNA end casts doubt on the J call. CDR3: CSVSGAYEQYF. CDR3 sequence (DNA): TGCAGTGTGTCGGGGGCCTACGAGCAGTACTTC.